Each of the 4 T cell receptor beta chains below was sequenced from the same sample in a study of blood T cell repertoires in COVID-19. The assay was immunoSEQ multiplex PCR, and TCRdb's table has in-frame clones only and misses some. Of approximately 150,000 clones in the sample, around 87% were seen once. Sequencing used PBMCs or T cells enriched from blood (not recorded which). The receptor source for this set is a man between 60 and 75 years old who had recovered from COVID-19.

V usage is TRBV5-5 and J usage is TRBJ2-3; 8 bases line up with TRBD2. The CDR3 length is 14 residues. Per germline, CDR1 SGHKS and CDR2 YYEKEE (reference sequence). Unmatched junction bases numbered 3, after V lost 1 base and J lost 5 bases. CDR3 coding DNA: TGTGCCAGCAGCTTGCTAGCGGGCGTAGATACGCAGTATTTT. Its translation: CASSLLAGVDTQYF.

This chain's CDR3 is CASSLNRRGAFF. Written as DNA, the CDR3 is TGTGCCAGCAGCCTAAACAGGAGGGGAGCTTTCTTT. The chain is built from TRBV5-6 and TRBJ1-1; TRBD1 might be the D (5 bases). The CDR3 runs to 12 residues. The germline V and J ends were trimmed by 4 bases and 10 bases, with 14 bases remaining between them. The V gene's germline CDR1 is SGHDT and CDR2 YYEEEE.

V and J are TRBV24-1 and TRBJ2-2; 7 bases match TRBD1. Germline CDR1 KGHDR, CDR2 SFDVKD. This CDR3 has 16 residues. Trimming cost V 6 bases and J 1 base; bases outside gene matches: 7. CDR3 in amino acids: CATSTRTGKNTGELFF. CDR3 in DNA: TGTGCCACCAGTACCCGGACAGGCAAGAACACCGGGGAGCTGTTTTTT.

The table lists this clone with a few counts. The V call is TRBV4-1, the J call TRBJ2-2; possibly TRBD1 for D (6 bases). V lost 1 base to trimming and J lost 6 bases, with 12 bases between them. The CDR3 is 15 amino acids. Germline lookup yields CDR1 MGHRA and CDR2 YSYEKL. CDR3 nucleotide sequence: TGCGCCAGCAGCCAAGCCCCTACAGGGTCCGGGGAGCTGTTTTTT. It codes for CASSQAPTGSGELFF.